These 2 T cell receptor beta chains came from one sample sequenced in a study of T cells in women clearing cervical HPV infection. Assay: immunoSEQ multiplex PCR; the TCRdb copy retains only in-frame clones and omits some. This sample's table has 30,000 to 40,000 clones. Sequenced input: blood buffy coat. All receptors derive from a woman aged 18 to 75 with a cervical HPV16 infection that either progressed to CIN3+ or cleared (not recorded which).

As to this clone: The read ends 3 residues early relative to the CDR3; the germline J gene fills the gap. This chain uses TRBV2 with TRBJ2-2, with 10 bases identical to TRBD2. Trimming cost V 4 bases and J 4 bases; bases outside gene matches: 6. The CDR3 sequence is 16 residues long. Germline V lookup: CDR1 SNHLY, CDR2 FYNNEI. The CDR3 bases that were read are TGTGCCAGCAGTGTCAGCGGGGGGGCCGCCACCGGGGAG. Translation: CASSVSGGAATGE. The entire CDR3 reads CASSVSGGAATGELFF.

On this clone: The read ends 3 residues early relative to the CDR3; the germline J gene fills the gap. This chain connects TRBV29-1 to TRBJ2-2; weak D call: TRBD1 (6 bases). Germline loops: CDR1 SQVTM, CDR2 ANQGSEA. The CDR3 has 13 amino acids. Between the trimmed V and J ends, which lost 8 bases and 4 bases, there was a span of 14 bases. CDR3 protein: CSIPGQLTGELFF. The covered CDR3 bases are TGCAGCATTCCGGGACAACTCACCGGGGAG.